This record covers a single TCR beta chain. This clonotype was observed once. What this receptor recognizes is not known. No much larger clonotype is one base removed from it; base qualities were not supplied. One read amounts to weak evidence. The germline ends are 4 bases apart after V is trimmed by 0 bases and J by 6 bases. Counted from cysteine to phenylalanine, this CDR3 has 12 amino acids. Of all the DNA, just the CDR3 is kept, 36 bases in frame from base 1. Looking up the germline V gene yields CDR1 SGDLS and CDR2 YYNGEE. Peripheral blood CD8+ and CD4+ T cells from healthy donors, Susac syndrome patients and multiple sclerosis patients were profiled using high-throughput TCR beta sequencing. The Susac syndrome patients fulfilled recently defined diagnostic criteria for definite or probable disease. CD8+ TEMRA cells were enriched by FACS, while bulk CD8+ and CD4+ T cells were purified by magnetic negative isolation. Blood was collected in EDTA tubes and processed within 24 hours, with PBMCs isolated through density gradient centrifugation. PBMCs intended for TCR sequencing were cryopreserved in liquid nitrogen and thawed later in a water bath at 37 degrees C. The sorted or isolated CD4+, CD8+ and CD8+ TEMRA cells reached a purity of at least 90%.

This specimen belongs to a study of CD8 T cells in Susac syndrome (dated by TCRdb to between 2017 and 2020). Broadly, across the study: Among the Susac syndrome patients who were sequenced, clinically active disease was present in six and clinical remission was observed in eight or nine. At blood withdrawal, Susac syndrome patients were either therapy-naive, taking corticosteroids (in some cases with IVIg as well), or taking IVIg alone. Repertoire sequencing was used to test whether CD8+ T cell activation and differentiation in Susac syndrome was antigen driven. The study compared CD8+ T cell repertoire clonality among about a dozen healthy donors, 14 Susac syndrome patients and roughly 16 multiple sclerosis patients.

RNA was extracted using the RNeasy kit, and about 0.45 to 1 microgram was reverse transcribed with random hexamers. TCR beta CDR3 regions were amplified with the immunoSEQ multiplex PCR assay covering 54 Vbeta and 13 Jbeta segments. To correct PCR amplification bias, a synthetic template baseline was used for both primer optimization and computational correction. In the source study's methods: Only productive sequences were kept, with reads annotated to V, D and J genes according to IMGT and analyzed in immunoSEQ Analyzer. To calculate clonality, Shannon entropy was normalized by log2 of the number of productive unique sequences and then subtracted from one. For each patient and control, public and private clones were evaluated among the 100 most prevalent clones. Susac-specific clones were defined as absent from healthy and MS cohorts, 800 to 1,200 published viral clones and other ImmuneACCESS disease sequences. TCRdb passed the public sequencing reads through fastp at Q25 and MiXCR, retaining productive beta sequences. Records with the same CDR3 protein are collapsed into one entry carrying the most frequent genes and DNA. The V and J calls reflect TCRdb's pipeline rather than the authors' work. Here the sample has 85,000 to 130,000 distinct CDR3 sequences; approximately 94% occur a single time. Roughly 0.43% of the sample is held by the ten biggest clonotypes.

Broad study findings and their caveats: The study acknowledged that relatively few individuals were included in the TCR sequencing and HLA analysis. Approximately 17 Susac-specific public clones were identified in the total CD8+ repertoire, and five or six Susac-specific public clones were identified in the CD8+ TEMRA repertoire. Clonal expansion was seen in Susac syndrome CD8+ repertoires, peaking in CD8+ TEMRA cells and being greater in clinically active patients than in remitting ones.

The chain links TRBV9 with TRBJ2-1, with the D segment identity uncertain. The clonotype originates from a human donor with Susac syndrome. Sequenced sample: CD8+ T cells from PBMCs. Here the CDR3 is given as CASSVDFNEQFF. DNA sequence: TGTGCCAGCAGCGTAGACTTCAATGAGCAGTTCTTC.